The 9 T cell receptor beta chains in this list originate from one sample, sequenced in a study of human T cells and chemical hapten exposure (dated by TCRdb to about 2021). Reading the label with the study, this specimen's time point is: patch test 2, 6 weeks after DPC sensitization. Sample treatment or condition, as interpreted from the label and publication: therapeutic diphenylcyclopropenone sensitization with weekly scalp DPC. The receptor library was made with RACE. Sequencing was carried out with a NextSeq 500. In-frame beta chains were kept once TCRdb had trimmed the public reads at Q25 with fastp and called clones with MiXCR. Duplicate CDR3 protein sequences are folded into a single record with the most common DNA and genes. This sample gives 110,000 to 150,000 distinct CDR3 sequences in total; roughly 10% of them show up just once. The top ten clones comprise 1.3% to 1.5% of the sample. This sample comprised whole blood, obtained in connection with sensitization to the hapten diphenylcyclopropenone (DPC). The receptors derive from a woman aged 45-59 years with alopecia areata. Some clones in this sample may be carry-over from other donors' samples.

The genes are TRBV6-5 and TRBJ2-3, with D possibly being TRBD2 (5 bases). CDR1 is MNHEY and CDR2 is SVGAGI in the germline V gene. The CDR3 has 14 residues. The V end was cut by 9 bases, the J end by 5 bases, with 18 bases between. The DNA of the CDR3 is TGTGCCAGTCGCCAGGCTAGCCGCGGAGATACGCAGTATTTT. Encoded protein: CASRQASRGDTQYF.

In its sample, this clonotype was seen a few times. The rearrangement links TRBV12-3 or TRBV12-4 to TRBJ2-1, with 7 positions matching TRBD2. The ends lost 3 bases at V and 9 bases at J; junction bases unmatched: 8. This CDR3 is 14 amino acids long. CDR3 sequence: CASSFGGSHSEQFF. The CDR3 DNA reads TGTGCCAGCAGTTTCGGCGGGAGCCACAGTGAGCAGTTCTTC.

The genes are TRBV20-1 and TRBJ1-1; 8 positions agree with TRBD1. CDR3 length: 13 amino acids. V lost 5 bases and J lost 3; bases outside the gene matches: 5. The germline gives CDR1 DFQATT, CDR2 SNEGSKA (reference sequence). The DNA for the CDR3 is TGCAGTGCTTCTCAGGGGGCGCACACTGAAGCTTTCTTT. This sequence encodes CSASQGAHTEAFF.

DNA of the CDR3: TGCGCCAGCAGTGACCGGACGTCCACAGATACGCAGTATTTT. This encodes CASSDRTSTDTQYF. The chain recombines TRBV10-2 with TRBJ2-3; no reliable D call. Trimming left V 3 bases short and J 2 bases short, with 9 bases between. Germline values: CDR1 WSHSY, CDR2 SAAADI. The CDR3 has 14 amino acids.

This clonotype has just a few counts. V is TRBV7-3 and J is TRBJ2-1; 10 positions agree with TRBD2. CDR1 is SGHTA, CDR2 FQGTGA, per germline. V dropped 4 bases and J dropped 5; count of bases not matched to a gene: 11. The length of the CDR3 is 17 residues. The CDR3, as DNA: TGTGCCAGCAGCTACGAGGCTAGCGGGAGTATCCACAATGAGCAGTTCTTC. Protein sequence: CASSYEASGSIHNEQFF.

This clonotype has a count of ten or more. J is TRBJ2-7 and V is TRBV7-2; a weak D match, TRBD1 (5 bases). The CDR3 runs to 14 residues. V shed 2 bases and J shed 4 bases, with 12 bases lying between them. Looked up from germline, CDR1 is SGHTA and CDR2 is FQGNSA. The CDR3, as DNA: TGTGCCAGCAGCTTAAATCGGCAGGGTTACGAGCAGTACTTC. As protein: CASSLNRQGYEQYF.

This clonotype was picked up a small number of times. This chain links TRBV6-4 with TRBJ2-2; 8 bases match TRBD1. Germline assignment: CDR1 MRHNA and CDR2 SNTAGT. J was trimmed by 7 bases and V by 6 bases; bases with no gene match: 10. This CDR3 is 15 amino acids long. The CDR3, as DNA: TGTGCCAGCAGCCCAGGACAGGGCAGAGGCGGGGAGCTGTTTTTT. Translating gives CASSPGQGRGGELFF.

The gene calls are TRBV28 and TRBJ2-3, with a tentative D call TRBD1 (5 bases). The CDR3 runs 13 residues. Germline loops: CDR1 MDHEN, CDR2 SYDVKM. Trimming took 6 bases from V and 2 from J, leaving 9 bases between them. The CDR3 loop reads CASSPQDTDTQYF. The CDR3 DNA is TGTGCCAGCAGCCCACAGGACACAGATACGCAGTATTTT.

At least ten counts were recorded for this clonotype. The chain uses TRBV7-2 and TRBJ2-3; 7 nucleotides agree with TRBD2. The CDR3 covers 16 residues. Trimming cost V 2 bases and J 3 bases; bases outside gene matches: 8. The V gene's germline CDR1 is SGHTA and CDR2 FQGNSA. CDR3 coding DNA: TGTGCCAGCAGCTTATTTGGGAGGGCCGTGACAGATACGCAGTATTTT. Protein product: CASSLFGRAVTDTQYF.